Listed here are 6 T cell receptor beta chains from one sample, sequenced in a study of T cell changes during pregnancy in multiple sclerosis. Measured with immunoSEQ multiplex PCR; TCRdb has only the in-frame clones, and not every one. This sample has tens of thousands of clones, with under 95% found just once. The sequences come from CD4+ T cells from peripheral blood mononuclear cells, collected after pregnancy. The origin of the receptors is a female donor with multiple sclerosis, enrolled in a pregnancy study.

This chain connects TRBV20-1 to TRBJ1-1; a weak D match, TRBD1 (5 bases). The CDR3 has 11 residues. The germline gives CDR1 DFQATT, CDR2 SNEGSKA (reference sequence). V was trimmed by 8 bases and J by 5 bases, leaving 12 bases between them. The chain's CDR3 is CSNKKGTEAFF. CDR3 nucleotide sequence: TGCAGTAATAAAAAGGGGACTGAAGCTTTCTTT.

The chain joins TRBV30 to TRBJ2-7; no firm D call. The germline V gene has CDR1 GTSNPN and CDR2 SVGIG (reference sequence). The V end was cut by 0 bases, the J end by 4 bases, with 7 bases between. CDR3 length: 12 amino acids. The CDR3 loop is CAWSVLRYEQYF. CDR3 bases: TGTGCCTGGAGTGTACTGAGGTACGAGCAGTACTTC.

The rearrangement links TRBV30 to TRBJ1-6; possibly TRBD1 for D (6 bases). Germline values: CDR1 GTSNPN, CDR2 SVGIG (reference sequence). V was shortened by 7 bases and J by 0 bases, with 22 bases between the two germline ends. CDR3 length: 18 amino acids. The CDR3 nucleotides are TGTGCCTCTCCTAGGCAGGGGAGTTCGGACTCCTATAATTCACCCCTCCACTTT. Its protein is CASPRQGSSDSYNSPLHF.

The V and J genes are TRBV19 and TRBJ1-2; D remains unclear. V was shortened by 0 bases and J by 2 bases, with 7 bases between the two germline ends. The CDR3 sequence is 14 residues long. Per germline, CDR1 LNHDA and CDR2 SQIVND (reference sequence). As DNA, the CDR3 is TGTGCCAGTAGTATAGAACCCGGGAACTATGGCTACACCTTC. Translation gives CASSIEPGNYGYTF.

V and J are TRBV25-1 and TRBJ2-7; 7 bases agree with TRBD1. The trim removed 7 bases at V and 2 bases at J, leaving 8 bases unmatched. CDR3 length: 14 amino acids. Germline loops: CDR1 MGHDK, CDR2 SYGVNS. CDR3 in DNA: TGTGCCAGCAACCCAGGGACAGCTACCTACGAGCAGTACTTC. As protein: CASNPGTATYEQYF.

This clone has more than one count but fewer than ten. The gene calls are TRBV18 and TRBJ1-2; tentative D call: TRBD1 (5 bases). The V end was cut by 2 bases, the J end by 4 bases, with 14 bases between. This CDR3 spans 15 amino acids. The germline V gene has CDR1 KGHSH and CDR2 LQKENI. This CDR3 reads CASSPGGIQVYGYTF. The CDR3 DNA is TGTGCCAGCTCACCAGGGGGGATTCAGGTCTATGGCTACACCTTC. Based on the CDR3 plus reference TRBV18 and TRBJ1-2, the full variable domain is NAGVMQNPRHLVRRRGQEARLRCSPMKGHSHVYWYRQLPEEGLKFMVYLQKENIIDESGMPKERFSAEFPKEGPSILRIQQVVRGDSAAYFCASSPGGIQVYGYTFGSGTRLTVV.